Sequencing of this T cell receptor beta chain was carried out in a study of CD8 T cells in Susac syndrome. Sequencing of TCR beta was carried out in blood CD8+ and CD4+ T cells. TEMRA cells were FACS-enriched and CD8+ and CD4+ T cells negatively isolated. V lost 5 bases, J lost 4 bases, and 14 bases lay in between. The CDR3 loop spans 14 amino acids. Germline-derived CDR1 and CDR2 are SEHNR and FQNEAQ (reference sequence). The authors reverse transcribed roughly 0.5 to 1 ug RNA with random hexamers. By means of immunoSEQ multiplex PCR, TCR beta CDR3 spanning 54 Vbeta and 13 Jbeta underwent amplification. TCRdb re-derived calls from the immunoSEQ multiplex PCR reads in MiXCR, one entry per CDR3 protein. Among about 300,000 distinct CDR3 sequences listed, 89% were seen once. This clonotype appeared a single time.

The receptor was derived from a human donor with multiple sclerosis. Material for sequencing was CD8+ T cells from PBMCs. The V and J genes are TRBV7-9 and TRBJ2-5; D is perhaps TRBD1 or TRBD2 (5 bases each). Here the CDR3 DNA reads TGTGCCAGCAGCCCGGGACCCTCCGGAGAGACCCAGTACTTC. Protein: CASSPGPSGETQYF.